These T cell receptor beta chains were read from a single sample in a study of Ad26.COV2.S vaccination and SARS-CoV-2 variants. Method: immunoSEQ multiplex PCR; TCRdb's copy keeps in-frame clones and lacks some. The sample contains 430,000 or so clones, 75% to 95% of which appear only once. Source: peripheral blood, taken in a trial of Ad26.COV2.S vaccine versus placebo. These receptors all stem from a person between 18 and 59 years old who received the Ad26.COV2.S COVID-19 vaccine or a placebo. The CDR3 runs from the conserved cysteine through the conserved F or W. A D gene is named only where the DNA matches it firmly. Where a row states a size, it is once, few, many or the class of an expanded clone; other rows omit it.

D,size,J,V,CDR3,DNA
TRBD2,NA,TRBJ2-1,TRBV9,CASSVGTSGYNEQFF,TGTGCCAGCAGCGTGGGGACTAGCGGTTACAATGAGCAGTTCTTC
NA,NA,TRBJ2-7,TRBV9,CASSSSPNMQYF,TGTGCCAGCAGCTCCTCCCCGAATATGCAGTACTTC
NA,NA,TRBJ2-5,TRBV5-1,CASSLRERAETQYF,TGCGCCAGCAGCTTGAGGGAGAGGGCGGAGACCCAGTACTTC
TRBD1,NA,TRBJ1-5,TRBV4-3,CASSQDSGGAYSNQPQHF,TGCGCCAGCAGCCAAGACTCAGGGGGGGCTTATAGCAATCAGCCCCAGCATTTT
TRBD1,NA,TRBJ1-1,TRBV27,CASSFNRGGTEAFF,TGTGCCAGCAGTTTCAACAGGGGTGGCACTGAAGCTTTCTTT
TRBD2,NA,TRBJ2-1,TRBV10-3,CGTSGRPYNEQFF,TGCGGGACTAGCGGGAGACCCTACAATGAGCAGTTCTTC
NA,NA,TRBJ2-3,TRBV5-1,CASSWRTSTDTQYF,TGCGCCAGCAGCTGGAGGACTAGCACAGATACGCAGTATTTT
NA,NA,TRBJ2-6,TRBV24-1,CATSDGSGANVLTF,TGTGCCACCAGTGATGGCTCTGGGGCCAACGTCCTGACTTTC
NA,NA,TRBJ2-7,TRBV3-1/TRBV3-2,CATQGVRPSEQYF,TGTGCCACCCAGGGAGTAAGGCCCAGCGAGCAGTACTTC
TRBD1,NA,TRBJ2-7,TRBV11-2,CASSLAGGAGNYEQYF,TGTGCCAGCAGCTTAGCAGGGGGCGCGGGGAACTACGAGCAGTACTTC
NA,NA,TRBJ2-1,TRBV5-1,CASSLVAGLSNNEQFF,TGCGCCAGCAGCTTGGTGGCGGGGTTATCTAACAATGAGCAGTTCTTC
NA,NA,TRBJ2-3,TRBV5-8,CASSLRGVDTQYF,TGTGCCAGCAGCCTCAGAGGCGTGGATACGCAGTATTTT
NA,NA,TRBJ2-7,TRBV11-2,CASSLAAGHDYEQYF,TGTGCCAGCAGCTTAGCGGCTGGACACGACTACGAGCAGTACTTC
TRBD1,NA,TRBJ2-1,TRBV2,CASSGRGIRNEQFF,TGTGCCAGCAGCGGCAGGGGGATCAGGAATGAGCAGTTCTTC
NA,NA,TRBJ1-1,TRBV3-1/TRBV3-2,CASSLNRVSSLNTEAFF,TGTGCCAGCAGCCTTAACAGGGTTTCTTCTTTGAACACTGAAGCTTTCTTT
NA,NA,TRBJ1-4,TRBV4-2,CASSPAGRYEKLFF,TGTGCCAGCAGCCCGGCAGGGAGGTATGAAAAACTGTTTTTT
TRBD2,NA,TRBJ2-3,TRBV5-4,CASSSPGLAGTDTQYF,TGTGCCAGCAGCTCCCCGGGACTAGCGGGCACAGATACGCAGTATTTT
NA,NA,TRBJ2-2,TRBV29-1,CSVREGSGELFF,TGCAGCGTTAGAGAGGGGTCCGGGGAGCTGTTTTTT
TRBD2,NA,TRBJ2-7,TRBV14,CASSQRETDEQYF,TGTGCCAGCAGCCAGCGGGAGACGGACGAGCAGTACTTC
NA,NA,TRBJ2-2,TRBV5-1,CASRHSLANTGELFF,TGCGCCAGCAGGCACTCCCTGGCGAACACCGGGGAGCTGTTTTTT
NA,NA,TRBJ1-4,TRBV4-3,CASSQDVATNEKLFF,TGCGCCAGCAGCCAAGATGTTGCAACTAATGAAAAACTGTTTTTT
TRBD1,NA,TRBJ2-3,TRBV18,CASSPRQGASDTQYF,TGTGCCAGCTCACCACGGCAGGGGGCGTCAGATACGCAGTATTTT
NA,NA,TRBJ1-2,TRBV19,CASSIRSQGPQSNYGYTF,TGTGCCAGTAGTATACGGTCCCAGGGTCCTCAGAGCAACTATGGCTACACCTTC
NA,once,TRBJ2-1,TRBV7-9,CASSFDTGEGEQFF,TGTGCCAGCAGCTTTGATACGGGAGAGGGTGAGCAGTTCTTC
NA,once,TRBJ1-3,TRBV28,CASRLSSGNTIYF,TGTGCCAGCAGGTTATCCTCTGGAAACACCATATATTTT
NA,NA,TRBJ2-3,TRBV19,CASSIYIRNSDTQYF,TGTGCCAGTAGTATATATATAAGGAATTCCGATACGCAGTATTTT
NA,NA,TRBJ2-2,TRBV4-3,CASSPPVGQGTGELFF,TGCGCCAGCAGCCCCCCGGTCGGGCAGGGGACCGGGGAGCTGTTTTTT
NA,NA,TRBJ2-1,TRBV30,CAWALLNTYNEQFF,TGTGCCTGGGCCTTATTGAATACCTACAATGAGCAGTTCTTC
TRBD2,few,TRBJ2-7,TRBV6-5,CASNPSGSHSYEQYF,TGTGCCAGCAATCCTAGCGGGAGCCACTCCTACGAGCAGTACTTC
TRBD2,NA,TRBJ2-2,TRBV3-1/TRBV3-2,CASSQVFGLAVAGELFF,TGTGCCAGCAGCCAAGTTTTTGGACTAGCGGTTGCCGGGGAGCTGTTTTTT
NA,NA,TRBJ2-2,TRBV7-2,CASTQVNVRNTGELFF,TGTGCCAGCACCCAAGTTAACGTGCGGAACACCGGGGAGCTGTTTTTT
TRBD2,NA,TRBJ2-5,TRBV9,CASSVGLAGAKETQYF,TGTGCCAGCAGCGTAGGACTAGCGGGAGCCAAGGAGACCCAGTACTTC
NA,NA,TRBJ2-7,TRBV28,CASSLRVRTYEQYF,TGTGCCAGCAGTTTACGCGTCAGAACCTACGAGCAGTACTTC
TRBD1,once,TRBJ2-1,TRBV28,CASSWTGVGDEQFF,TGTGCCAGCAGTTGGACAGGGGTGGGGGATGAGCAGTTCTTC
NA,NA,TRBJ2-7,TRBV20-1,CSAAQGNEQYF,TGCAGTGCTGCACAGGGAAACGAGCAGTACTTC
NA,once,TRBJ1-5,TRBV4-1,CASSQGQGQPQHF,TGCGCCAGCAGCCAAGGCCAGGGGCAGCCCCAGCATTTT
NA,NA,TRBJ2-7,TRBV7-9,CASSSLGYEQYF,TGTGCCAGCAGCTCTTTAGGGTACGAGCAGTACTTC
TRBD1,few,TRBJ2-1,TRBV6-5,CATRSGGAFNEQFF,TGTGCCACTCGTTCAGGGGGCGCCTTTAATGAGCAGTTCTTC
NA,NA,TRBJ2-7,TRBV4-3,CASSQDSSRRQTYEQYF,TGCGCCAGCAGCCAAGATAGCAGCCGGAGACAGACATACGAGCAGTACTTC
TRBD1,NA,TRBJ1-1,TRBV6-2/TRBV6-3,CASSYSGTGGPEAFF,TGTGCCAGCAGTTACTCAGGGACAGGGGGACCTGAAGCTTTCTTT
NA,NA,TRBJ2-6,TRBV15,CAGVGANVLTF,TGTGCCGGGGTGGGGGCCAACGTCCTGACTTTC
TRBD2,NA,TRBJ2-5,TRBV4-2,CASSQDRTSGTYYF,TGTGCCAGCAGCCAAGATAGGACTAGCGGTACCTACTACTTC
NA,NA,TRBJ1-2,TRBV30,CAWSDQAGTRSIYGYTF,TGTGCCTGGAGTGACCAAGCCGGGACCCGCTCCATTTATGGCTACACCTTC
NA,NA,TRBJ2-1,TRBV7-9,CASSYRQAVDEQFF,TGTGCCAGCAGCTACAGACAGGCCGTCGATGAGCAGTTCTTC
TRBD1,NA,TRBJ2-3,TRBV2,CASSGTGAITDTQYF,TGTGCCAGCAGCGGTACAGGGGCCATCACAGATACGCAGTATTTT
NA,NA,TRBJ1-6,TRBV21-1,CASSRPRVRQGSYNSPLHF,TGTGCCAGCAGCAGACCCCGAGTGAGGCAGGGTTCCTATAATTCACCCCTCCACTTT
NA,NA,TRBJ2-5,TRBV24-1,CAPPGTRSGEETQYF,TGTGCCCCGCCCGGGACACGAAGCGGGGAAGAGACCCAGTACTTC
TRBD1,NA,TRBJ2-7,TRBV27,CASRFHPQGASSQYF,TGTGCCAGCAGATTCCATCCACAGGGGGCGTCATCGCAGTACTTC
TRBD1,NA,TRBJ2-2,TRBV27,CASRPQGVWDTGELFF,TGTGCCAGCAGACCCCAGGGGGTTTGGGACACCGGGGAGCTGTTTTTT
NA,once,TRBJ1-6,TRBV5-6,CASSLSRTRRYNSPLHF,TGTGCCAGCAGCTTGAGTCGGACTAGACGTTATAATTCACCCCTCCACTTT
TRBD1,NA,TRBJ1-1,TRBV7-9,CASSGTGWTEAFF,TGTGCCAGCAGCGGGACAGGGTGGACTGAAGCTTTCTTT
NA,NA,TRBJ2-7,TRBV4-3,CASRRDVWGAYEQYF,TGCGCCAGCAGGCGGGACGTTTGGGGGGCGTACGAGCAGTACTTC
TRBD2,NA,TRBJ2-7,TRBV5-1,CASSLVISGNYEQYF,TGCGCCAGCAGCTTGGTTATTAGCGGGAATTACGAGCAGTACTTC